A selection of T cell receptor beta chains follows, all from one sample in a study of T cells in Graves' hyperthyroidism and ophthalmopathy. TCRdb fed the multiplex PCR reads into MiXCR, producing one record per CDR3 protein. The table has roughly 580,000 distinct CDR3 sequences, roughly 14% seen once. The source material was blood. The source of these receptors is a woman in her 30s with Graves' hyperthyroidism that later progressed to Graves' ophthalmopathy. The CDR3 runs from the conserved cysteine through the conserved F or W. The D gene is left open where the match is weak. Clone size is stated in some rows and not others, as once, few, many or a class when expanded.

J gene	clone size	V gene	D gene	CDR3 protein	CDR3 DNA
TRBJ2-1	many	TRBV20-1	-	CSAKTLTEIRYNEQFF	TGCAGTGCGAAGACCTTGACGGAGATTAGGTACAATGAGCAGTTCTTC
TRBJ2-1	few	TRBV16	TRBD2	CASSQSRGLADRQFF	TGTGCCAGCAGCCAATCACGGGGACTAGCGGATAGGCAGTTCTTC
TRBJ1-4	many	TRBV18	-	CASSPLYATNEKLFF	TGTGCCAGCTCACCCCTGTATGCAACTAATGAAAAACTGTTTTTT
TRBJ2-5	many	TRBV2	-	CASSEAWGAGEETQYF	TGTGCCAGCAGTGAAGCCTGGGGGGCAGGGGAGGAGACCCAGTACTTC
TRBJ2-3	few	TRBV9	-	CASSVAAGLSTDTQYF	TGTGCCAGCAGCGTAGCGGCGGGACTGAGCACAGATACGCAGTATTTT
TRBJ1-4	many	TRBV7-2	TRBD1	CASSFRGPNEKLFF	TGTGCCAGCAGCTTCAGGGGGCCTAATGAAAAACTGTTTTTT
TRBJ2-2	-	TRBV20-1	-	CSARPAGIGLGELFF	TGCAGTGCTAGACCCGCCGGGATTGGGCTCGGGGAGCTGTTTTTT
TRBJ2-5	many	TRBV11-2	TRBD2	CASSARSTSGTETQYF	TGTGCCAGCAGCGCCCGATCGACTAGCGGCACGGAGACCCAGTACTTC
TRBJ2-2	many	TRBV3-1	-	CASSFGTGVGELFF	TGTGCCAGCAGCTTTGGGACGGGGGTCGGGGAGCTGTTTTTT
TRBJ2-1	-	TRBV7-2	TRBD2	CASSWSSGSTNEQFF	TGTGCCAGCAGCTGGTCTAGCGGGAGCACCAATGAGCAGTTCTTC
TRBJ2-1	many	TRBV9	TRBD2	CASSVGTSRYEQFF	TGTGCCAGCAGCGTTGGGACTAGCAGGTATGAGCAGTTCTTC
TRBJ1-1	many	TRBV30	-	CAWSPYMSTEAFF	TGTGCCTGGAGTCCTTACATGAGCACTGAAGCTTTCTTT
TRBJ2-7	-	TRBV28	TRBD2	CASSWTSGRPSYEQYF	TGTGCCAGCAGCTGGACTAGCGGGAGGCCCTCCTACGAGCAGTACTTC
TRBJ2-7	many	TRBV4-3	TRBD1	CASSQGGQGYYEQYF	TGCGCCAGCAGCCAAGGGGGACAGGGTTACTACGAGCAGTACTTC
TRBJ2-7	many	TRBV27	-	CASSFQMTVPYEQYF	TGTGCCAGCAGTTTCCAAATGACGGTTCCCTACGAGCAGTACTTC
TRBJ1-1	many	TRBV11-2	TRBD1	CATQGAGTEAFF	TGTGCCACCCAGGGGGCGGGCACTGAAGCTTTCTTT
TRBJ1-2	many	TRBV9	-	CASSVGGSEHYGYTF	TGTGCCAGCAGCGTAGGAGGGTCGGAGCACTATGGCTACACCTTC
TRBJ2-4	few	TRBV6-4	TRBD1	CASSYGGQGINIQYF	TGTGCCAGCAGTTACGGGGGACAGGGGATAAACATTCAGTACTTC
TRBJ1-5	many	TRBV12-3/TRBV12-4	TRBD1	CASTPGGVGQPQHF	TGTGCCAGCACCCCAGGGGGGGTTGGTCAGCCCCAGCATTTT
TRBJ2-1	many	TRBV20-1	-	CSARRTGVDEQFF	TGCAGTGCTAGACGAACGGGGGTGGATGAGCAGTTCTTC
TRBJ2-1	many	TRBV11-3	-	CASSLVVGGEQFF	TGTGCCAGCAGCTTAGTTGTGGGTGGTGAGCAGTTCTTC
TRBJ2-7	-	TRBV29-1	TRBD2	CSVGDRPSGSSYEQYF	TGCAGCGTTGGAGATCGGCCTAGCGGGAGCTCCTACGAGCAGTACTTC
TRBJ2-2	many	TRBV12-3/TRBV12-4	TRBD2	CASTRTSGIGTGELFF	TGTGCCAGCACCCGGACTAGCGGTATCGGCACCGGGGAGCTGTTTTTT
TRBJ2-2	-	TRBV4-1	TRBD2	CASSQGKAGVPAGELFF	TGCGCCAGCAGCCAAGGCAAAGCGGGAGTCCCGGCCGGGGAGCTGTTTTTT
TRBJ2-7	-	TRBV9	-	CASSVSGYSYEQYF	TGTGCCAGCAGCGTTTCCGGCTACTCCTACGAGCAGTACTTC
TRBJ1-1	-	TRBV7-9	-	CASSHPFYGVNQNTEAFF	TGTGCCAGCAGCCATCCGTTTTACGGGGTAAATCAGAACACTGAAGCTTTCTTT
TRBJ1-2	-	TRBV28	-	CAIRLRGSYGYTF	TGTGCCATTAGGCTCCGGGGCAGCTATGGCTACACCTTC
TRBJ2-3	many	TRBV24-1	TRBD1	CATQGALSTDTQYF	TGTGCCACCCAGGGGGCCCTTAGCACAGATACGCAGTATTTT
TRBJ2-7	few	TRBV19	TRBD2	CASSIGLAGYYEQYF	TGTGCCAGTAGTATCGGACTAGCGGGTTACTACGAGCAGTACTTC
TRBJ2-1	many	TRBV20-1	TRBD2	CSARTSGSHNEQFF	TGCAGTGCTAGGACTAGCGGGAGCCACAATGAGCAGTTCTTC
TRBJ2-3	-	TRBV10-3	-	CAISTMGRGQLDTQYF	TGTGCCATCAGTACGATGGGCAGGGGCCAACTAGATACGCAGTATTTT
TRBJ2-7	many	TRBV7-9	-	CASSFDGGGYEQYF	TGTGCCAGCAGCTTTGACGGAGGGGGCTACGAGCAGTACTTC
TRBJ2-7	-	TRBV9	-	CASSLQPVGDEQYF	TGTGCCAGCAGCCTACAGCCGGTCGGGGACGAGCAGTACTTC
TRBJ2-1	many	TRBV5-1	-	CASSPTVTYNEQFF	TGCGCCAGCAGCCCGACGGTAACTTACAATGAGCAGTTCTTC
TRBJ1-1	many	TRBV7-3	-	CASSLGGTGTEAFF	TGTGCCAGCAGCCTAGGGGGAACGGGCACTGAAGCTTTCTTT